This T cell receptor beta chain was identified in a study of cytomegalovirus exposure and HLA in healthy donors. The study, taken as a whole, reports: As a later analysis revealed, most CMV-associated TCR beta chains appeared HLA-restricted.

Looked up from germline, CDR1 is GTSNPN and CDR2 is SVGIG (reference sequence). The ends lost 8 bases at V and 7 bases at J; junction bases unmatched: 11. The CDR3 is 14 amino acids. PCR was performed using 60 Vbeta and 13 Jbeta primers. Sequencing used immunoSEQ multiplex PCR; TCRdb keeps in-frame clones, though not all of them. The sample has around 200,000 clones; nearly 80% are singletons. About this clone itself: Its target is unknown.

The chain combines TRBV30 with TRBJ1-6, with 7 bases matching TRBD1. Sequenced: PBMCs. This clonotype was obtained from a man younger than 35 in good health and CMV-seronegative. CDR3 sequence (DNA): TGTGCCGGATCCCCCGGGACAGTGAATTCACCCCTCCACTTT. The encoded protein is CAGSPGTVNSPLHF.